This T cell receptor (beta chain) was captured in a study of shared T cell receptors in the human thymus. Using immunoSEQ multiplex PCR, the repertoire was profiled, and TCRdb retains in-frame clones only, with some absent. The sample gives roughly 660,000 clones, approximately 87% of which show up once; about 0.01% is in the top ten. These data also formed part of another study, on human thymus T cells. This second study says: Each of the donors was a healthy Finnish infant who was undergoing open corrective cardiac surgery for congenital heart defects. The study used thymus tissue resected during corrective heart surgery. Unrelated people showed highly overlapping thymic repertoires, related research reported.

The sequenced sample consisted of thymocytes. This TCR derives from a boy less than two years old with a congenital heart defect.

CDR3 DNA sequence: TGTGCCAGCAGTTTAAGAATTTTGCACAATCCTCCCCCTTACTACGAGCAGTACTTC. It encodes CASSLRILHNPPPYYEQYF. The chain couples TRBV28 to TRBJ2-7; no clear D. V lost 2 bases, J lost 3 bases, and 26 bases lay in between. The germline gives CDR1 MDHEN, CDR2 SYDVKM. The CDR3 has 19 amino acids.